This entry lists 14 T cell receptor beta chains sequenced from one sample in a study of CD8 T cells in ankylosing spondylitis. From the 5' RACE reads, TCRdb called clonotypes with MiXCR, one entry per CDR3 protein. The sample lists 450,000 to 550,000 distinct CDR3 sequences, less than 6% seen once, with 3% to 4% in the top ten. Study-wide findings and caveats: What appeared characteristic of ankylosing spondylitis blood was a TCR beta motif of 7 or 8 highly homologous variants.

These receptors are not linked to any known antigen. The material sequenced was blood, either unsorted or a sorted T cell fraction (not recorded which). Receptors originate from a male donor with ankylosing spondylitis.

This clonotype has at least ten counts. The chain combines TRBV4-2 with TRBJ1-2; D not resolved. The germline CDR1 and CDR2 sequences are LGHNA and YNFKEQ. CDR3 length: 13 amino acids. The germline V and J ends were trimmed by 3 bases and 5 bases, with 10 bases remaining between them. CDR3 residues: CASSQAYGYGYTF. CDR3 nucleotides: TGTGCCAGCAGCCAGGCATATGGGTATGGCTACACCTTC.

The chain combines TRBV15 with TRBJ2-6, with D tentatively TRBD1 (6 bases). Germline values: CDR1 LNHNV, CDR2 YYDKDF (reference sequence). The CDR3 spans 17 residues. The V and J ends lost 1 base and 4 bases respectively, with 14 bases between them. In DNA form, the CDR3 reads TGTGCCACCAGCAGAGGGGTCGTTGGGACAGGGGCCAACGTCCTGACTTTC. Translated, it gives CATSRGVVGTGANVLTF.

The sample holds a few counts of this clonotype. The rearrangement joins TRBV7-6 to TRBJ2-5; D not resolved. The CDR3 covers 13 residues. CDR1 SGHVS and CDR2 FNYEAQ come from the germline V gene. V was cut by 3 bases and J by 2 bases, with 7 bases left in between. CDR3 nucleotide sequence: TGTGCCAGCAGCTTTCGGAATCAAGAGACCCAGTACTTC. Protein product: CASSFRNQETQYF.

This clonotype has a handful of counts. This chain connects TRBV7-3 to TRBJ2-1, with D unclear. The CDR3 runs 13 residues. V lost 5 bases and J 9 bases, leaving 14 bases between the germline ends. The germline V gene encodes CDR1 SGHTA and CDR2 FQGTGA. The chain's CDR3 is CASSPTVKGEQFF. Written as DNA, the CDR3 is TGTGCCAGCAGCCCAACGGTGAAGGGTGAGCAGTTCTTC.

The sample holds many counts of this clonotype. The chain is built from TRBV7-9 and TRBJ2-2, with 13 nucleotides matching TRBD2. The CDR3 covers 16 residues. Germline-derived CDR1 and CDR2 are SEHNR and FQNEAQ (reference sequence). V gave up 4 bases and J gave up 6 bases; unmatched junction bases: 5. In nucleotides, the CDR3 is TGTGCCAGCAGCTATAGGACTAGCGGGAGACCCGGGGAGCTGTTTTTT. This sequence encodes CASSYRTSGRPGELFF.

In its sample, this clonotype was seen a few times. The chain uses TRBV7-9 and TRBJ2-7; unclear D gene. In germline, CDR1 is SEHNR, CDR2 FQNEAQ (reference sequence). Trimming cost V 0 bases and J 2 bases, with 11 bases left between them. This CDR3 is built from 15 residues. The CDR3 DNA reads as TGTGCCAGCAGCTTAGCCGGCCATCCGACCTACGAGCAGTACTTC. Its translation: CASSLAGHPTYEQYF. The whole variable domain, remainder taken from reference TRBV7-9 and TRBJ2-7, is DTGVSQNPRHKITKRGQNVTFRCDPISEHNRLYWYRQTLGQGPEFLTYFQNEAQLEKSRLLSDRFSAERPKGSFSTLEIQRTEQGDSAMYLCASSLAGHPTYEQYFGPGTRLTVT.

Ten or more counts support this clonotype. The chain recombines TRBV4-3 with TRBJ2-1; D gene ambiguous. The germline V gene encodes CDR1 LGHNA and CDR2 YSLEER. This CDR3 region has 16 residues. Trimming removed 0 bases from V and 0 bases from J, with 9 bases in between. CDR3: CASSQDLFNSYNEQFF. The CDR3 DNA reads as TGCGCCAGCAGCCAAGATCTATTCAACTCCTACAATGAGCAGTTCTTC.

This clonotype was seen many times. The genes are TRBV24-1 and TRBJ2-1, with D maybe TRBD1 (5 bases). Trimming cost V 1 base and J 6 bases, with 12 bases left between them. Germline lookup yields CDR1 KGHDR and CDR2 SFDVKD. This CDR3 spans 15 amino acids. The CDR3 region has the DNA TGTGCCACCAGTGATTTAGGACAAATCTCCAATGAGCAGTTCTTC. This gives the protein CATSDLGQISNEQFF.

This clonotype occurred many times. This chain's CDR3 is CASSSGLVTGEQYF. Here the CDR3 DNA reads TGTGCCAGCAGTTCGGGACTAGTGACGGGAGAGCAGTACTTC. The rearrangement links TRBV12-3 or TRBV12-4 to TRBJ2-7; the match to TRBD2 covers 8 bases. V was clipped by 4 bases and J by 7 bases; unmatched bases: 9. This CDR3 is 14 amino acids long.

This clonotype was counted ten times or more. A much larger clone differs by one base, so this may be a read error. V is TRBV10-3 and J is TRBJ2-7, with 9 bases aligning to TRBD1. The V and J ends lost 6 bases and 3 bases, in that order; junction bases with no gene match: 6. Germline V CDR1 and CDR2: ENHRY, SYGVKD. This CDR3 is built from 14 residues. CDR3 loop: CAISTGQGLYEQYF. The CDR3 nucleotides are TGTGCCATCAGCACGGGACAGGGTCTCTACGAGCAGTACTTC.

At least ten counts were recorded for this clonotype. The gene calls are TRBV20-1 and TRBJ2-1, with 15 bases identical to TRBD2. The CDR3 loop spans 20 amino acids. The germline V gene encodes CDR1 DFQATT and CDR2 SNEGSKA (reference sequence). After removal of 3 bases from V and 4 bases from J, the junction contained 16 bases not matched to a gene. The CDR3 loop reads CSASGRGTLGTSGRYNEQFF. The CDR3 nucleotides read TGCAGTGCTAGCGGCCGGGGGACATTAGGGACTAGCGGGAGGTACAATGAGCAGTTCTTC.

This clonotype was seen many times. The chain uses TRBV20-1 and TRBJ1-5; D may be TRBD1 (6 bases). The germline V gene encodes CDR1 DFQATT and CDR2 SNEGSKA (reference sequence). The CDR3 sequence is 12 residues long. The germline V and J ends were trimmed by 6 bases and 11 bases, with 17 bases remaining between them. CDR3 DNA sequence: TGCAGTGCAGCGAAGGGACAACTGGCCCAGCATTTT. Its protein is CSAAKGQLAQHF.

This clonotype has at least ten counts. The chain employs TRBV9 and TRBJ2-3; 7 bases are a match to TRBD2. After removal of 0 bases from V and 1 base from J, the junction contained 2 bases not matched to a gene. The CDR3 is 15 residues long. From germline, CDR1 is SGDLS and CDR2 YYNGEE. The CDR3 DNA follows: TGTGCCAGCAGCGTAGTGGGAGGGCGCACAGATACGCAGTATTTT. The encoded protein is CASSVVGGRTDTQYF.

The genes are TRBV20-1 and TRBJ1-4; 11 nucleotides line up with TRBD1. V lost 5 bases to trimming and J lost 6 bases; unmatched junction nucleotides: 8. Germline-derived CDR1 and CDR2 are DFQATT and SNEGSKA (reference sequence). The CDR3 is 15 amino acids. Here the CDR3 DNA reads TGCAGTGCTCCCGGACAGGGGGCGCTTTATGAAAAACTGTTTTTT. It encodes CSAPGQGALYEKLFF.